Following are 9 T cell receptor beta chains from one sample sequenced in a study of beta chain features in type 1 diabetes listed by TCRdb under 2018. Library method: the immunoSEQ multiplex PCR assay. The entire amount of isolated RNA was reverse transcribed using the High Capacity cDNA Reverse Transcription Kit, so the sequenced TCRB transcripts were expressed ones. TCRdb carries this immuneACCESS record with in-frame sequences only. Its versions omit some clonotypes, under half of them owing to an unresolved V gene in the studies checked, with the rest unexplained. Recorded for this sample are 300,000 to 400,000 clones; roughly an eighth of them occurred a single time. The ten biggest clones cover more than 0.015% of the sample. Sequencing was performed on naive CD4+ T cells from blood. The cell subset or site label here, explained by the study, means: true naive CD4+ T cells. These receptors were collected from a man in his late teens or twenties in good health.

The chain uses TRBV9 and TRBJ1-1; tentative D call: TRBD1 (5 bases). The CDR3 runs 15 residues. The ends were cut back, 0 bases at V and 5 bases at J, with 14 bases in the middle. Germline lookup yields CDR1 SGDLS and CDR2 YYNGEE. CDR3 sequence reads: CASSVGNGGDTEAFF. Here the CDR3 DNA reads TGTGCCAGCAGCGTAGGTAATGGGGGGGATACTGAAGCTTTCTTT.

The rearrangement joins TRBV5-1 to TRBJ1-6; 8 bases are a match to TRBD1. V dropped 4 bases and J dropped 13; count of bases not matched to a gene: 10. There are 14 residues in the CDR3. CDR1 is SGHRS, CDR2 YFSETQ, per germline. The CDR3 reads CASSAGTGSGPLHF. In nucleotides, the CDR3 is TGCGCCAGCAGCGCCGGGACAGGTTCAGGGCCCCTCCACTTT.

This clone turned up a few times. The CDR3 sequence is CASRIAGYNEQFF. CDR3 in DNA: TGTGCCAGCAGAATAGCGGGGTACAATGAGCAGTTCTTC. The chain joins TRBV27 to TRBJ2-1; TRBD2 agrees at 8 bases. CDR3 length equals 13 residues. The V and J ends lost 6 bases and 4 bases, in that order; junction bases with no gene match: 2. Germline V gene lookup returns CDR1 MNHEY and CDR2 SMNVEV (reference sequence).

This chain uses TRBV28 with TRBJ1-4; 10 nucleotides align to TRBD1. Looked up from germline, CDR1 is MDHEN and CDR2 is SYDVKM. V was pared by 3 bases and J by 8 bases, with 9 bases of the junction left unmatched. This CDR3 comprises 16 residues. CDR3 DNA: TGTGCCAGCAGTTTGACCGGGACAGGGGATGGGGAAAAACTGTTTTTT. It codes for CASSLTGTGDGEKLFF. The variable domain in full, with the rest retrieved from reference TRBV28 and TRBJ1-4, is DVKVTQSSRYLVKRTGEKVFLECVQDMDHENMFWYRQDPGLGLRLIYFSYDVKMKEKGDIPEGYSVSREKKERFSLILESASTNQTSMYLCASSLTGTGDGEKLFFGSGTQLSVL.

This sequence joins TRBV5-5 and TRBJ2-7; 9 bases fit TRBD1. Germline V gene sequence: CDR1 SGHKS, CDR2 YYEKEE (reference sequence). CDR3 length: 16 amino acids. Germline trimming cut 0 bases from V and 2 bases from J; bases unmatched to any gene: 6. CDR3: CASSLDGQGPTYEQYF. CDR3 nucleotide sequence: TGTGCCAGCAGCTTGGACGGACAGGGGCCAACCTACGAGCAGTACTTC.

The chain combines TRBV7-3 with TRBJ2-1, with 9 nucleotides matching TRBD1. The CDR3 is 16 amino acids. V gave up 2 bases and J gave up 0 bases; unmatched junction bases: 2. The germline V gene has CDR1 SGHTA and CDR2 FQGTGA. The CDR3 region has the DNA TGTGCCAGCAGCTTAGCACAGGGGGCCTCCTACAATGAGCAGTTCTTC. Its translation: CASSLAQGASYNEQFF.

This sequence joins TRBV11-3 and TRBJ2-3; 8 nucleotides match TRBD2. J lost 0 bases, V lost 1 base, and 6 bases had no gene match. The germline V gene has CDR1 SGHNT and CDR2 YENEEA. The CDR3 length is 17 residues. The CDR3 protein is CASSLGLASGSTDTQYF. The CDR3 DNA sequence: TGTGCCAGCAGCTTAGGGCTGGCTAGCGGGAGCACAGATACGCAGTATTTT.

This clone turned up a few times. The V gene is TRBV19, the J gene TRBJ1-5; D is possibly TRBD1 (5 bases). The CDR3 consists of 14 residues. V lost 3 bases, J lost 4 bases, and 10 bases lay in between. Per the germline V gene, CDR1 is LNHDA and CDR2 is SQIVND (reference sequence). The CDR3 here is CASSILGGNQPQHF. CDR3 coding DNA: TGTGCCAGTAGTATCTTGGGGGGGAATCAGCCCCAGCATTTT.

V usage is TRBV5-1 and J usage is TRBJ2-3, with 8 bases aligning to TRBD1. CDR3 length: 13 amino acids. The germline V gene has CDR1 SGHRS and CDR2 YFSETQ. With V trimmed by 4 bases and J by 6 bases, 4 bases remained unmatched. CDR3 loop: CASSGQGSDTQYF. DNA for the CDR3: TGCGCCAGCAGCGGACAGGGATCGGATACGCAGTATTTT.